The 2 T cell receptor beta chains below were found in one sample sequenced in a study of beta chain features in type 1 diabetes. Broader study findings: Significant though moderate, a shortening of TCRB CDR3s appeared in all four CD4+ subsets of Type 1 diabetes patients.

These TCRs' antigens remain unknown. Isolated RNA was reverse transcribed in full, so expressed TCRB transcripts were sequenced. Data came from immunoSEQ multiplex PCR; TCRdb stores just in-frame clones and leaves some out. The sample includes a few hundred thousand clones, roughly 15% of them seen just once. Sequencing was done on a sample of naive CD4+ T cells from blood. These receptors all come from a man younger than 35 with type 1 diabetes.

The V and J genes are TRBV18 and TRBJ2-7; TRBD1 might be the D (6 bases). Germline assignment: CDR1 KGHSH and CDR2 LQKENI. CDR3 length equals 15 residues. Trimming took off 2 bases at V and 7 bases at J, with 18 bases between the two ends. CDR3 in amino acids: CASSPWGQGTREQYF. CDR3 nucleotides: TGTGCCAGCTCACCATGGGGGCAGGGGACGCGGGAGCAGTACTTC.

This clone came up a few times. The V and J genes are TRBV5-6 and TRBJ1-4, with 8 bases aligning to TRBD1. V dropped 3 bases and J dropped 3; count of bases not matched to a gene: 4. The CDR3 sequence is 15 residues long. Germline V gives CDR1 SGHDT, CDR2 YYEEEE. The CDR3 sequence is CASSSETGANEKLFF. CDR3 in DNA: TGTGCCAGCAGCTCCGAGACAGGGGCTAATGAAAAACTGTTTTTT.